This T cell receptor (beta chain) comes out of a study of blood T cell repertoires in COVID-19. Study context: Sites in the United States, Italy and Spain provided acute and convalescent COVID-19 samples. Nucleic acid was either cDNA or gDNA, and it came from T cells, B-cell-depleted T cells, or PBMCs.

Trimming cost V 1 base and J 6 bases; bases outside gene matches: 6. Germline-derived CDR1 and CDR2 are SGHRS and YFSETQ. This CDR3 contains 16 residues. Authors' data handling: Amplified reference gene primers provided the basis for estimating nucleated cell counts. Sequencing was performed with immunoSEQ multiplex PCR; in TCRdb, only in-frame clones are kept and a portion is missing. V and J calls and clone size come straight from that table; D and trimming were deduced from the DNA. The sample yields over 150,000 clones, more than 70% seen once. What was sequenced was peripheral blood. This chain joins TRBV5-1 and TRBJ1-4, with 10 bases that match TRBD1. This clonotype originated in a man aged 45-60 years who had recovered from COVID-19. In nucleotides, the CDR3 is TGCGCCAGCAGCTTGAGCCCCGGGACAGGGGATGAAAAACTGTTTTTT. Its translation is CASSLSPGTGDEKLFF.